These T cell receptor beta chains were read from a single sample in a study of CD8 T cells in ankylosing spondylitis. Via MiXCR, TCRdb re-called the 5' RACE reads, giving one row per CDR3 protein. This table has around 250,000 distinct CDR3 sequences, over 8.5% appearing once. Sample: blood, either unsorted or a sorted T cell fraction (not recorded which). Source of these receptors: a male donor with ankylosing spondylitis or in good health (not recorded which). The CDR3 runs from the conserved cysteine through the conserved F or W.

>TRBV7-7|TRBJ1-1
CASSPMVNTEAFF
>TRBV5-6|TRBJ2-2
CASSLSGGPGLYTGELFF
>TRBV5-1|TRBJ1-2
CASSSSVYGYTF
>TRBV6-1|TRBJ2-3
CASSRSGEGTDTQYF
>TRBV6-5|TRBJ1-6
CASSFEGGPLHF
>TRBV11-2|TRBJ1-2
CASRPGGSVDGYTF
>TRBV9|TRBJ2-7
CASSATGTRAYEQYF
>TRBV11-2|TRBJ2-3
CASSFLQPVGTDTQYF
>TRBV7-7|TRBJ2-2
CASSLGPSDPGELFF
>TRBV7-3|TRBJ2-7
CAYHSGTPYYEQYF
>TRBV5-3|TRBJ2-1
CAESPGTNLHPALNRGYNEQFF
>TRBV28|TRBJ2-3
CASSPGLALTDTQYF
>TRBV10-3|TRBJ2-3
CAISFAASTDTQYF
>TRBV4-1|TRBJ2-2
CASSQGQGRDTGELFF
>TRBV30|TRBJ2-1
CAWSDGRFNNEQFF
>TRBV6-1|TRBJ2-7
CASRGQGLSSYEQYF
>TRBV12-3/TRBV12-4|TRBJ2-2
CASSWLAVANTGELFF
>TRBV24-1|TRBJ2-5
CATSGRTSGRYQETQYF
>TRBV7-9|TRBJ2-1
CSSSLGDYNEQFF
>TRBV6-1|TRBJ1-3
CASSRTTGLGNTIYF
>TRBV2|TRBJ2-1
CASTELPYNEQFF
>TRBV5-1|TRBJ2-7
CASSFVGLEQYF
>TRBV7-9|TRBJ2-1
CASSLMGTRYNEQFF
>TRBV20-1|TRBJ2-5
CSAAPSSGQETQYF
>TRBV4-2|TRBJ2-1
CASSQTIGVEEQFF
>TRBV11-2|TRBJ2-1
CARPGGYNEQFF
>TRBV11-2|TRBJ2-5
CASSTGTSGSFWRETQYF
>TRBV20-1|TRBJ2-3
CSAGTSGGGRTDTQYF
>TRBV6-4|TRBJ2-3
CASSDSETDTQYF
>TRBV12-3/TRBV12-4|TRBJ1-1
CASSISTRGFRMNTEAFF
>TRBV15|TRBJ1-4
CATSRDSTLDEKLFF
>TRBV20-1|TRBJ2-7
CSAPLPGLGYEQYF
>TRBV28|TRBJ2-3
CASSGGGASDTQYF
>TRBV27|TRBJ2-3
CASSFRNRGTDTQYF
>TRBV5-6|TRBJ1-1
CASRTGTGSGNTEAFF
>TRBV5-1|TRBJ2-7
CASSLGQLVSEQYF
>TRBV20-1|TRBJ1-6
CSARDRENSPLHF
>TRBV3-1|TRBJ2-7
CASSPGLDTYEQYF
>TRBV7-2|TRBJ2-1
CASSLRIGYSSYNEQFF
>TRBV12-3/TRBV12-4|TRBJ2-1
CASRVRSGREVDEQFF
>TRBV7-6|TRBJ1-4
CASARGHSGEKLFF
>TRBV29-1|TRBJ1-5
CSVLGVGNQPQHF
>TRBV5-1|TRBJ2-7
CASSPRDRGDEQYF
>TRBV12-5|TRBJ2-7
CASGFPGLAGRQYF
>TRBV9|TRBJ2-2
CASSALTGSGELFF
>TRBV12-3/TRBV12-4|TRBJ2-2
CASSPGRGRIGELFF
>TRBV9|TRBJ2-3
CASSAAKEADTQYF
>TRBV5-1|TRBJ2-3
CASSYLAVLRDTQYF